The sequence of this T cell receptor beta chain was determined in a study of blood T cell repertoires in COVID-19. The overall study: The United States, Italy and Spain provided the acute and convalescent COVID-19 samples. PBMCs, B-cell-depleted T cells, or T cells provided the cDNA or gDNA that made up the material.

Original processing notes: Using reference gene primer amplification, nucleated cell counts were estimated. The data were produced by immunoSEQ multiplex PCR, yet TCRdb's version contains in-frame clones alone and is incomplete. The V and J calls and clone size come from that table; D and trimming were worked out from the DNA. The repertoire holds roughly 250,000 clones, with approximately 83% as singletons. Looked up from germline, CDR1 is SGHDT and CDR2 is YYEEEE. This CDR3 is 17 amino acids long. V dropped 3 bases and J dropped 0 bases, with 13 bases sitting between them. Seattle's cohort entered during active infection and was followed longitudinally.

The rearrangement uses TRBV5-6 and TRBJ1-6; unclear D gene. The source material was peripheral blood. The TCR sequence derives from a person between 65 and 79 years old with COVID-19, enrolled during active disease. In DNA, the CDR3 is TGTGCCAGCAGCTCCGGACGGAGGAGCTCCTATAATTCACCCCTCCACTTT. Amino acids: CASSSGRRSSYNSPLHF.